This note documents a single TCR beta chain sequence. The antigen this receptor binds is unknown. Per-base qualities were not stored, and no clone one base away is much larger. The data belong to a study of control samples from healthy donors and cancer patients (dated by TCRdb to 2018 to 2020). Library creation used the immunoSEQ multiplex PCR assay. As stored in TCRdb, this immuneACCESS dataset retains in-frame rearrangements with V and J assigned. A fraction of the clones does not appear; measured against another copy, unresolved V genes explain less than half of the discrepancy, and the remainder lacks a known reason. The sample yields about 130,000 clones; approximately 92% were counted once. The biggest ten clones account for about 2.5% of the sample. From the germline V gene, CDR1 is SGHTA and CDR2 is FQGTGA. Inclusive of the bounding cysteine and phenylalanine, the CDR3 is 15 residues long. CDR3 DNA only is kept here, 45 bases in frame from base 1. The V end loses 5 bases and the J end loses 3 bases, and a stretch of 17 bases separates them.

Input material: blood. The TCR was taken from a man in his forties in good health. Here the chain combines TRBV7-3 and TRBJ2-7; the D segment may tentatively be TRBD1 or TRBD2, each giving 5 matched bases. The nucleotides are TGTGCCAGCAGCCTGATGACCGGGGCAAACTACGAGCAGTACTTC. This sequence encodes CASSLMTGANYEQYF.